This T cell receptor (beta chain) comes out of a study of shared clonotypes between healthy human individuals. The authors' processing: Filtering differed since immunoSEQ provided only junctions, with no quality scores. The repertoire was sequenced with immunoSEQ multiplex PCR; TCRdb's copy has only in-frame clones and lacks some. D and trimming were read from the DNA, whereas the V and J calls and clone size are those reported in that table. The sample includes more than 400,000 clones, 90% to 97% of them seen just once. The CDR3 consists of 15 residues. Germline V gene data show CDR1 as MNHEY and CDR2 as SMNVEV (reference sequence). V gave up 5 bases and J gave up 6 bases, with 17 bases separating them.

The receptor comes from a woman in her twenties or thirties in good health. Sequences were obtained from naive CD4+ T cells sorted from blood. Subset reported: CD45RA+ positively selected. The chain recombines TRBV27 with TRBJ2-4; D is unclear. CDR3 in amino acids: CASSTGGFVGNIQYF. The CDR3 DNA reads as TGTGCCAGCAGTACGGGCGGATTCGTCGGAAACATTCAGTACTTC.